These T cell receptor beta chains were read from a single sample in a study of beta chain features in type 1 diabetes. Data came from immunoSEQ multiplex PCR; TCRdb stores just in-frame clones and leaves some out. The data contain about 40,000 clones, 49% of them singletons. The source material was central memory CD4+ T cells from blood. The receptor source for this set is a woman under 30 in good health. CDR3s include the opening cysteine and the closing phenylalanine or tryptophan. The D gene is left open where the match is weak.

v_gene: TRBV2; j_gene: TRBJ2-1; d_gene: TRBD1; CDR3aa: CASSEFPGTGDLGGSSEQFF
v_gene: TRBV5-1; j_gene: TRBJ1-5; d_gene: .; CDR3aa: CASSLSRGQPQHF
v_gene: TRBV2; j_gene: TRBJ2-1; d_gene: TRBD2; CDR3aa: CASSVSGSYNEQFF
v_gene: TRBV30; j_gene: TRBJ2-7; d_gene: TRBD2; CDR3aa: CACQGLAGPGEQYF
v_gene: TRBV10-3; j_gene: TRBJ2-5; d_gene: TRBD2; CDR3aa: CATGLAGAGETQYF
v_gene: TRBV6-5; j_gene: TRBJ2-3; d_gene: TRBD1; CDR3aa: CASRNRDRDTDTQYF
v_gene: TRBV7-8; j_gene: TRBJ1-5; d_gene: .; CDR3aa: CASSLLHTQGLGNQPQHF
v_gene: TRBV5-1; j_gene: TRBJ2-7; d_gene: .; CDR3aa: CASSPPRLEQYF
v_gene: TRBV5-1; j_gene: TRBJ2-5; d_gene: .; CDR3aa: CASSPQGIEETQYF
v_gene: TRBV5-1; j_gene: TRBJ1-1; d_gene: .; CDR3aa: CASSLSGGNTEAFF
v_gene: TRBV6-5; j_gene: TRBJ2-3; d_gene: TRBD2; CDR3aa: CASISGSRADTQYF
v_gene: TRBV7-3; j_gene: TRBJ2-1; d_gene: .; CDR3aa: CASSTIPAQGRNEQFF
v_gene: TRBV11-2; j_gene: TRBJ2-5; d_gene: .; CDR3aa: CASSLDRGLQETQYF
v_gene: TRBV30; j_gene: TRBJ2-1; d_gene: .; CDR3aa: CAWSARSYNEQFF
v_gene: TRBV18; j_gene: TRBJ1-1; d_gene: .; CDR3aa: CASSPSTETEAFF
v_gene: TRBV30; j_gene: TRBJ1-2; d_gene: .; CDR3aa: CAWSESRGYGYTF
v_gene: TRBV6-1; j_gene: TRBJ1-1; d_gene: .; CDR3aa: CASSLTGNTEAFF
v_gene: TRBV5-1; j_gene: TRBJ2-3; d_gene: TRBD2; CDR3aa: CASSPTSGVSTDTQYF
v_gene: TRBV2; j_gene: TRBJ1-5; d_gene: TRBD1; CDR3aa: CASSAGGASNQPQHF
v_gene: TRBV2; j_gene: TRBJ1-4; d_gene: .; CDR3aa: CASSNSQNEKLFF
v_gene: TRBV4-2; j_gene: TRBJ1-2; d_gene: .; CDR3aa: CASSPTGLGESGYTF
v_gene: TRBV10-2; j_gene: TRBJ2-3; d_gene: TRBD2; CDR3aa: CAGGASGDTDTQYF
v_gene: TRBV5-5; j_gene: TRBJ2-3; d_gene: TRBD2; CDR3aa: CASSRTSASTDTQYF
v_gene: TRBV7-2; j_gene: TRBJ1-5; d_gene: TRBD1; CDR3aa: CASSLGPTGVGQPQHF
v_gene: TRBV5-1; j_gene: TRBJ2-5; d_gene: .; CDR3aa: CASSFQDQETQYF
v_gene: TRBV25-1; j_gene: TRBJ1-1; d_gene: TRBD1; CDR3aa: CASSEPGQANTEAFF
v_gene: TRBV4-2; j_gene: TRBJ1-5; d_gene: TRBD1; CDR3aa: CASSQDGDRVGQPQHF
v_gene: TRBV30; j_gene: TRBJ1-2; d_gene: TRBD1; CDR3aa: CAWRQGALRGYTF
v_gene: TRBV9; j_gene: TRBJ1-1; d_gene: .; CDR3aa: CASSDIGRLNTEAFF
v_gene: TRBV10-2; j_gene: TRBJ1-1; d_gene: TRBD1; CDR3aa: CASSRGTGATPTEAFF
v_gene: TRBV29-1; j_gene: TRBJ2-7; d_gene: .; CDR3aa: CSVERDGDSREQYF
v_gene: TRBV2; j_gene: TRBJ2-2; d_gene: TRBD2; CDR3aa: CASKTSGGSGELFF
v_gene: TRBV6-5; j_gene: TRBJ1-2; d_gene: TRBD1; CDR3aa: CASSSYGQGARGYTF
v_gene: TRBV6-1; j_gene: TRBJ1-6; d_gene: .; CDR3aa: CASSASGSGGRNSPLHF
v_gene: TRBV6-1; j_gene: TRBJ1-3; d_gene: .; CDR3aa: CASSEAYSGNTIYF
v_gene: TRBV7-3; j_gene: TRBJ2-7; d_gene: TRBD2; CDR3aa: CASSRSPGGYEQYF
v_gene: TRBV5-1; j_gene: TRBJ2-5; d_gene: TRBD2; CDR3aa: CASSGGVQETQYF
v_gene: TRBV7-8; j_gene: TRBJ2-7; d_gene: .; CDR3aa: CASSAGRFTYEQYF
v_gene: TRBV29-1; j_gene: TRBJ1-1; d_gene: .; CDR3aa: CSVATGVSEAFF
v_gene: TRBV6-1; j_gene: TRBJ1-1; d_gene: TRBD1; CDR3aa: CASSLNRGPTEAFF
v_gene: TRBV6-1; j_gene: TRBJ2-1; d_gene: .; CDR3aa: CASRALYEQFF
v_gene: TRBV19; j_gene: TRBJ2-1; d_gene: TRBD2; CDR3aa: CASSTGLVIRNEQFF
v_gene: TRBV2; j_gene: TRBJ1-6; d_gene: TRBD1; CDR3aa: CASSGTETSPLHF
v_gene: TRBV5-5; j_gene: TRBJ2-5; d_gene: TRBD2; CDR3aa: CASSLDGSGGETQYF
v_gene: TRBV14; j_gene: TRBJ2-5; d_gene: TRBD2; CDR3aa: CASSHLRTSGGPFQETQYF
v_gene: TRBV5-4; j_gene: TRBJ2-1; d_gene: TRBD1; CDR3aa: CASSSKGQGFYNEQFF
v_gene: TRBV5-1; j_gene: TRBJ1-5; d_gene: .; CDR3aa: CASQPGGSSNQPQHF
v_gene: TRBV7-3; j_gene: TRBJ2-3; d_gene: .; CDR3aa: CASSLTEGGEQGTSTDTQYF
v_gene: TRBV28; j_gene: TRBJ1-5; d_gene: .; CDR3aa: CASSFWAGLGNQPQHF
v_gene: TRBV19; j_gene: TRBJ1-1; d_gene: TRBD1; CDR3aa: CASRSQGARTEAFF
v_gene: TRBV5-1; j_gene: TRBJ2-3; d_gene: .; CDR3aa: CASSALDSSDTQYF
v_gene: TRBV7-9; j_gene: TRBJ2-3; d_gene: TRBD1; CDR3aa: CASTDTDRAVTQYF
v_gene: TRBV7-9; j_gene: TRBJ2-1; d_gene: TRBD2; CDR3aa: CASSSPFTSGRGKEQFF
v_gene: TRBV5-3; j_gene: TRBJ2-1; d_gene: .; CDR3aa: CARSLGARGPYNEQFF
v_gene: TRBV6-1; j_gene: TRBJ2-3; d_gene: .; CDR3aa: CASSGAGRLDTQYF